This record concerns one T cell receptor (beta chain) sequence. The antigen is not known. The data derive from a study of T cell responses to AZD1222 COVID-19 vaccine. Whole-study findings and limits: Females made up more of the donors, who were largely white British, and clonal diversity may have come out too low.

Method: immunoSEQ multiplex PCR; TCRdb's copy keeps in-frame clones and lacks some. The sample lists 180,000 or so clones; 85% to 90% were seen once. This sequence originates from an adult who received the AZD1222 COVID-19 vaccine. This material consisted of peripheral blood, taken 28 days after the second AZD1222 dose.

In DNA form, the CDR3 reads TGTGCCAGCAGTGAATCCCGGGACAGGGGGCTCCCCGGGGAGCTGTTTTTT. It yields the protein CASSESRDRGLPGELFF. The chain carries TRBV2 and TRBJ2-2; 12 bases are a match to TRBD1. Germline assignment: CDR1 SNHLY and CDR2 FYNNEI. V shed 2 bases and J 6 bases; nucleotides not matched to a gene: 7. The CDR3 runs 17 residues. Supplemented by reference TRBV2 and TRBJ2-2, the full variable domain reads EPEVTQTPSHQVTQMGQEVILRCVPISNHLYFYWYRQILGQKVEFLVSFYNNEISEKSEIFDDQFSVERPDGSNFTLKIRSTKLEDSAMYFCASSESRDRGLPGELFFGEGSRLTVL.